Listed below are T cell receptor beta chains from one sample, sequenced in a study of regulatory and conventional T cells in RAG deficiency. Sequenced by immunoSEQ multiplex PCR; TCRdb stores in-frame clones only, minus some. The top ten clones hold approximately 0.51% of a sample with about 46,000 clones, 90% of them seen once. Separately, the same data were catalogued under a study of regulatory T cells.

Material: CD4+ effector T cells sorted from blood. Source of these receptors: a human donor in good health. Each CDR3 is given with its conserved first and last residue. A D gene is named only where the DNA matches it firmly. Clone size is stated in some rows and not others, as once, few, many or a class when expanded.

DNA	CDR3	J	D	size	V
TGCGCCAGCAGGGACGGACTAGCGGGAGAGACCCAGTACTTC	CASRDGLAGETQYF	TRBJ2-5	TRBD2	-	TRBV5-1
TGTGCCAGCAGTTACTCGACAGACTATGGCTACACCTTC	CASSYSTDYGYTF	TRBJ1-2	-	-	TRBV6-6
TGCGCCAGCAGCCAAGAAGCTAAAAACATTCAGTACTTC	CASSQEAKNIQYF	TRBJ2-4	-	-	TRBV4-1
TGCGCCAGCAGCTCCGGGGGTAGCGGGGGGGCCGAGGAGACCCAGTACTTC	CASSSGGSGGAEETQYF	TRBJ2-5	TRBD2	-	TRBV5-1
TGTGCCTGGAGTGTAGGGATCGTCTACCCAAAAGGGGCTAACTATGGCTACACCTTC	CAWSVGIVYPKGANYGYTF	TRBJ1-2	-	-	TRBV30
TGTGCCTCTCGGGGACACGTCGGCACCGGGGAGCTGTTTTTT	CASRGHVGTGELFF	TRBJ2-2	-	-	TRBV6-1
TGTGCCAGCAGGAGGGCATCTCAAGAGACCCAGTACTTC	CASRRASQETQYF	TRBJ2-5	-	-	TRBV6-1
TGTGCCAGCAGTTATTCGGGGAGCACTGAAGCTTTCTTT	CASSYSGSTEAFF	TRBJ1-1	-	-	TRBV6-6
TGTGCCAGCAGCTTGGGGATAACAGGCGGGGAGCTGTTTTTT	CASSLGITGGELFF	TRBJ2-2	-	-	TRBV5-6
TGTGCCAGCAGTTTATTGGGGGGGGGACGGATAAATAATTCACCCCTCCACTTT	CASSLLGGGRINNSPLHF	TRBJ1-6	-	-	TRBV28
TGCGCCAGCGGGACAGGGGAGACCGGGGAGCTGTTTTTT	CASGTGETGELFF	TRBJ2-2	TRBD1	-	TRBV10-1
TGTGCCAGTAAGGTAGCGGGGTCGGCGAACACCGGGGAGCTGTTTTTT	CASKVAGSANTGELFF	TRBJ2-2	TRBD2	-	TRBV19
TGTGCCAGCTCTATTACAATCTCAGCCTACGAGCAGTACTTC	CASSITISAYEQYF	TRBJ2-7	-	-	TRBV18
TGTGCCAGCCCGGACAAGGCGGGGTCTCAAGAGACCCAGTACTTC	CASPDKAGSQETQYF	TRBJ2-5	-	-	TRBV4-2
TGTGCCAGCAGCTTAACGCAGGAGAGTGGCTACACCTTC	CASSLTQESGYTF	TRBJ1-2	-	-	TRBV7-3
TGCGCCAGCAGCTCCTCCCTGGGTGCTGGAAACACCATATATTTT	CASSSSLGAGNTIYF	TRBJ1-3	-	-	TRBV5-1
TGTGCCAGTAGTATAGGGCAGGTCTACGAGCAGTACTTC	CASSIGQVYEQYF	TRBJ2-7	-	few	TRBV19
TGTGCCTGGAGTGTCGGACTTACGCCTGGCTACACCTTC	CAWSVGLTPGYTF	TRBJ1-2	-	once	TRBV30
TGTGCCTGGAGGGGACAGGGGGGCCAGCCCCAGCATTTT	CAWRGQGGQPQHF	TRBJ1-5	TRBD1	-	TRBV30
TGTGCCAGCAGCCTAGGATGGGGTGGGACCGGGGAGCTGTTTTTT	CASSLGWGGTGELFF	TRBJ2-2	-	-	TRBV7-3
TGTGCCAGCGAGGGACAAGTCAATCAGCCCCAGCATTTT	CASEGQVNQPQHF	TRBJ1-5	-	-	TRBV28
TGCGCCAGCAGCTTGGAACCCTACGAGCAGTACTTC	CASSLEPYEQYF	TRBJ2-7	-	-	TRBV5-1
TGTGCCAGTAGTCCCCCTGGACAGATTGGCAAAAACATTCAGTACTTC	CASSPPGQIGKNIQYF	TRBJ2-4	-	-	TRBV19
TGCAGCGTTAGACAGGGGGGCACAGATACGCAGTATTTT	CSVRQGGTDTQYF	TRBJ2-3	TRBD1	-	TRBV29-1
TGTGCCAGCACCACGAGCTCCTACGAGCAGTACTTC	CASTTSSYEQYF	TRBJ2-7	-	once	TRBV6-5
TGTGCCAGCAGTTCCTCCGACAGGGACTATGGCTACACCTTC	CASSSSDRDYGYTF	TRBJ1-2	TRBD1	-	TRBV6-6
TGTGCCAGTACCCAGAAGGGGACAGGGTTCCACGAGCAGTACTTC	CASTQKGTGFHEQYF	TRBJ2-7	TRBD1	few	TRBV19
TGTGCCAGCAGCTTAGAACGGGAGACTGAAGCTTTCTTT	CASSLERETEAFF	TRBJ1-1	-	-	TRBV7-9
TGTGCTAGTGGTTTGAATAGGGATGGAGATACGCAGTATTTT	CASGLNRDGDTQYF	TRBJ2-3	-	-	TRBV12-5
TGTGCCAGCAGCTTGGTCTACGAGCAGTACTTC	CASSLVYEQYF	TRBJ2-7	-	-	TRBV7-9
TGCGCCAGCAGCGCCGGGACAGGGTTTTCCAATGAGCAGTTCTTC	CASSAGTGFSNEQFF	TRBJ2-1	TRBD1	-	TRBV5-1
TGTGCCAGCAGTGGGGACAGCGGCGAGCAGTACTTC	CASSGDSGEQYF	TRBJ2-7	TRBD1	-	TRBV6-1
TGTGCCAGCAGTCAGAACGGGGGCTACACCTTC	CASSQNGGYTF	TRBJ1-2	-	-	TRBV28
TGTGCCAGCAGCTTGGAGTACGAGCAGTACTTC	CASSLEYEQYF	TRBJ2-7	-	-	TRBV5-8
TGTGCCACCAGCAGCTGGGGTTACCCAACCTACGAGCAGTACTTC	CATSSWGYPTYEQYF	TRBJ2-7	-	-	TRBV15
TGTGCCAGCAGCCCGGGGACCCGGACCTCAGATACGCAGTATTTT	CASSPGTRTSDTQYF	TRBJ2-3	-	-	TRBV9
TGTGCCAGCAGTTTTGGACAGGGGGTTCAGCCCCAGCATTTT	CASSFGQGVQPQHF	TRBJ1-5	TRBD1	-	TRBV28
TGTGCCTGGAGCCTAGCCTACGAGCAGTACTTC	CAWSLAYEQYF	TRBJ2-7	-	once	TRBV30
TGCGCCAGCAGCTTGCCCGACAGGGACAATTCACCCCTCCACTTT	CASSLPDRDNSPLHF	TRBJ1-6	TRBD1	-	TRBV5-1
TGTGCCAGCAGTGAAGGACAGAGAAATCAGCCCCAGCATTTT	CASSEGQRNQPQHF	TRBJ1-5	-	-	TRBV6-5
TGTGCCAGCAGCTTATCCCCTAATCAGCCCCAGCATTTT	CASSLSPNQPQHF	TRBJ1-5	-	-	TRBV7-2
TGTGCCAGCAGCCCGAGTAGGACAGGGTATGAGCAGTACTTC	CASSPSRTGYEQYF	TRBJ2-5	TRBD1	-	TRBV7-8
TGTGCCAGCAGTTTATTAAGTACGGGGCACCAGTTCTTC	CASSLLSTGHQFF	TRBJ2-1	-	-	TRBV27
TGTGCCAGCTACAGGGGCAATCAGCCCCAGCATTTT	CASYRGNQPQHF	TRBJ1-5	-	-	TRBV28
TGTGCCAGCAGCAAAGCTCCACAGTTTTCCTACGAGCAGTACTTC	CASSKAPQFSYEQYF	TRBJ2-7	-	few	TRBV21-1
TGCGCCAGCAGCTTGTTCCGAGAGGGGGTATTGGACTATGGCTACACCTTC	CASSLFREGVLDYGYTF	TRBJ1-2	-	-	TRBV5-1
TGTGCCAGCAGCCTGGACAGGGGGCGGGAGACCCAGTACTTC	CASSLDRGRETQYF	TRBJ2-5	TRBD1	-	TRBV7-9
TGTGCCAGCAGCCAAGGGGGGGCGGAAGAGACCCAGTACTTC	CASSQGGAEETQYF	TRBJ2-5	-	-	TRBV4-2
TGTGCCAGCAGCCCGGGACTAGCGGGTTACAATGAGCAGTTCTTC	CASSPGLAGYNEQFF	TRBJ2-1	TRBD2	-	TRBV16
TGTGCCAGCAGGCGTTCGTTGGTGACAGGGGGCTACGAGCAGTACTTC	CASRRSLVTGGYEQYF	TRBJ2-7	TRBD1	-	TRBV7-9
TGTGCCTGGAGTGTACAGGGTTTTATCTGGTTCTTC	CAWSVQGFIWFF	TRBJ2-1	-	once	TRBV30
TGTGCCAGCTCACCATCGATCCTGGGGCACACTGAAGCTTTCTTT	CASSPSILGHTEAFF	TRBJ1-1	-	-	TRBV18
TGTGCCAGCAGTTACTGGGGCTATGGCTACACCTTC	CASSYWGYGYTF	TRBJ1-2	-	-	TRBV6-6
TGTGCCAGCAGCTTAGTAGGTTTAGCGGGAGGGACCAATGAGCAGTTCTTC	CASSLVGLAGGTNEQFF	TRBJ2-1	TRBD2	-	TRBV11-3
TGTGCCAGCAGCTTGTCGGGAGAGACCCAGTACTTC	CASSLSGETQYF	TRBJ2-5	-	-	TRBV7-2